The present TCR beta chain was sequenced within a study of cytomegalovirus exposure and HLA in healthy donors. Germline CDR1 and CDR2: SGHTA and FQGTGA. V was clipped by 4 bases and J by 4 bases; unmatched bases: 6. This CDR3 has 15 amino acids. The table came from immunoSEQ multiplex PCR; TCRdb's copy has only in-frame clones and leaves some out. The sample has some 69,000 clones, 96% seen once. The specimen sequenced was PBMCs. This chain joins TRBV7-3 and TRBJ2-1; 8 positions match TRBD2. This TCR derives from a woman in her late teens or twenties in good health and CMV-seropositive. This chain's CDR3 is CASSSGLAGYNEQFF. DNA for the CDR3: TGTGCCAGCAGCTCGGGGCTAGCGGGTTACAATGAGCAGTTCTTC.